The rows below give T cell receptor beta chains drawn from one sample of a study of T cells in Graves' hyperthyroidism and ophthalmopathy. A single record per CDR3 protein comes from TCRdb applying MiXCR to the multiplex PCR reads. The data hold some 510,000 distinct CDR3 sequences, with about a fifth observed a single time. Sequencing was carried out using blood. The receptor set was obtained from a man aged 18-30 years with Graves' hyperthyroidism. Both conserved end residues are part of each CDR3. The D gene is left open where the match is weak. Only part of the rows carry a size: once, few, many, or a class if the clone is expanded.

j_gene | abundance | v_gene | d_gene | CDR3aa | CDR3nt
TRBJ1-1 | few | TRBV18 | NA | CASSHQGTEAFF | TGTGCCAGCTCACACCAGGGTACTGAAGCTTTCTTT
TRBJ1-2 | many | TRBV28 | TRBD1 | CASSPRTGWGLYGYTF | TGTGCCAGCAGTCCGAGGACAGGGTGGGGCCTCTATGGCTACACCTTC
TRBJ2-4 | many | TRBV2 | NA | CASTQWQGGNIQYF | TGTGCCAGCACCCAATGGCAGGGGGGAAACATTCAGTACTTC
TRBJ1-2 | many | TRBV6-5 | TRBD1 | CASSYLRQGAGYGYTF | TGTGCCAGCAGTTACTTGCGACAGGGGGCCGGGTATGGCTACACCTTC
TRBJ2-7 | many | TRBV7-2 | TRBD2 | CASSSPGLAGPEQYF | TGTGCCAGCAGCTCCCCGGGACTAGCGGGGCCCGAGCAGTACTTC
TRBJ1-6 | few | TRBV30 | NA | CAWRRTRGALHF | TGTGCCTGGCGACGTACCCGAGGCGCCCTCCACTTT
TRBJ2-5 | NA | TRBV9 | TRBD2 | CASSASQGLAGETQYF | TGTGCCAGCAGCGCATCCCAGGGACTAGCAGGGGAGACCCAGTACTTC
TRBJ1-1 | many | TRBV25-1 | TRBD1 | CASSTSGTANTEAFF | TGTGCCAGCAGCACCTCCGGGACAGCTAACACTGAAGCTTTCTTT
TRBJ2-7 | few | TRBV6-5 | NA | CASSYSARDEQYF | TGTGCCAGCAGTTACTCCGCGCGGGACGAGCAGTACTTC
TRBJ2-5 | few | TRBV30 | NA | CAWAHSQETQYF | TGTGCCTGGGCACATTCCCAAGAGACCCAGTACTTC
TRBJ1-1 | few | TRBV7-9 | NA | CASSPFSTGGTEASF | TGTGCCAGCAGCCCATTTTCTACCGGAGGAACTGAAGCTTCCTTT
TRBJ2-7 | NA | TRBV5-1 | NA | CASSFQQGSYYEQYF | TGCGCCAGCAGCTTCCAACAGGGTTCCTACTACGAGCAGTACTTC
TRBJ1-1 | many | TRBV6-5 | NA | CASSYLRGNTEAFF | TGTGCCAGCAGTTACTTACGAGGGAACACTGAAGCTTTCTTT
TRBJ2-2 | NA | TRBV15 | NA | CATSRARGAGGELFF | TGTGCCACCAGCAGAGCTCGCGGGGCGGGCGGGGAGCTGTTTTTT
TRBJ1-3 | many | TRBV12-3/TRBV12-4 | NA | CASSLEASSSGNTIYF | TGTGCCAGCAGTCTAGAAGCGTCGAGCTCTGGAAACACCATATATTTT